The 2 T cell receptor beta chains in this list originate from one sample, sequenced in a study of shared clonotypes between healthy human individuals. Naive CD8 cells, CD45RO-negative and positively selected for CCR7, excluded terminally differentiated effector memory CD45RA+ cells. Measured with immunoSEQ multiplex PCR; TCRdb has only the in-frame clones, and not every one. The repertoire holds some 800,000 clones, with almost 95% as singletons. Sequenced input: naive CD8+ T cells sorted from blood. These receptors originate from a man younger than 40 in good health.

As regards this clone: A far larger clone is one nucleotide away, so this likely arose from a read error. Other DNA sequences within the sample encode an identical CDR3. The rearrangement links TRBV4-3 to TRBJ2-7; the match to TRBD1 covers 10 bases. CDR1 and CDR2 from the germline V gene are LGHNA and YSLEER. V lost 0 bases and J lost 6; bases outside the gene matches: 8. CDR3 size: 16 residues. The CDR3 DNA is TGCGCCAGCAGCCAAGATGGGGGGACAGGGGAGGGCGAGCAGTACTTC. The encoded protein is CASSQDGGTGEGEQYF.

This clone was detected once. The chain links TRBV5-4 to TRBJ1-1; the match to TRBD1 covers 10 bases. The CDR3 runs 15 residues. Germline trimming cut 5 bases from V and 4 bases from J; bases unmatched to any gene: 8. CDR1 and CDR2 from the germline V gene are SGHNT and YYREEE (reference sequence). The CDR3 sequence is CASRGVTGGGTEAFF. The CDR3 DNA sequence: TGTGCCAGCAGGGGGGTGACAGGGGGCGGCACTGAAGCTTTCTTT.